These 23 T cell receptor beta chains were all obtained from the same sample, sequenced in a study of blood T cell repertoires in COVID-19. Clones were sequenced by immunoSEQ multiplex PCR, and TCRdb holds only the in-frame ones, with some missing. The repertoire includes about 68,000 clones, under 85% of them detected once, and 9.8% sits in the top ten. Sequenced input: peripheral blood. These receptors originate from a woman aged 45 to 65 with acute or convalescent COVID-19.

V usage is TRBV6-5 and J usage is TRBJ2-5; a possible D gene is TRBD1 (5 bases). The CDR3 totals 16 residues. With 0 bases removed from V and 0 bases from J, the gap between germline ends came to 11 bases. Germline CDR1 and CDR2: MNHEY and SVGAGI. This chain's CDR3 is CASSYSRTMYQETQYF. The CDR3 DNA reads TGTGCCAGCAGTTACTCCCGGACAATGTACCAAGAGACCCAGTACTTC.

The chain links TRBV6-5 to TRBJ1-6, with 7 bases lining up with TRBD1. The CDR3 sequence is 13 residues long. Trimming took 6 bases from V and 9 from J; bases not matched to a gene: 5. Germline V lookup: CDR1 MNHEY, CDR2 SVGAGI. The CDR3 loop is CASSPGQSSPLHF. CDR3 bases: TGTGCCAGCAGCCCGGGACAGAGTTCACCCCTCCACTTT.

CDR3 sequence reads: CASSKAATANEKLFF. CDR3 nucleotides: TGTGCCAGCAGCAAAGCAGCGACAGCTAATGAAAAACTGTTTTTT. V gene TRBV7-9 combines with J gene TRBJ1-4; TRBD1 might be the D (5 bases). V was cut by 5 bases and J by 3 bases, with 13 bases left in between. Germline V CDR1 and CDR2: SEHNR, FQNEAQ (reference sequence). There are 15 residues in the CDR3.

This clone has a handful of counts. This chain connects TRBV28 to TRBJ1-1, with a weak D call TRBD1 (6 bases). CDR1 is MDHEN, CDR2 SYDVKM, per germline. Trimming removed 6 bases at V and 1 base at J, with 15 bases between. CDR3 length equals 15 residues. CDR3 in amino acids: CASSKRGGANTEAFF. The CDR3 region has the DNA TGTGCCAGCAGCAAACGGGGGGGCGCGAACACTGAAGCTTTCTTT.

V and J are TRBV2 and TRBJ2-2, with D possibly TRBD1 on 5 matching bases. The ends were cut back, 2 bases at V and 2 bases at J, with 12 bases in the middle. CDR1 and CDR2 (germline): SNHLY, FYNNEI. The CDR3 is made up of 16 amino acids. For the CDR3, the DNA is TGTGCCAGCAGTGAATTTGGGCAGGGTAACACCGGGGAGCTGTTTTTT. This sequence encodes CASSEFGQGNTGELFF.

This clone has just a few counts. This sequence joins TRBV27 and TRBJ1-6; D is unresolved. CDR3 length: 12 residues. Trimming cost V 6 bases and J 11 bases, with 11 bases left between them. CDR1 MNHEY and CDR2 SMNVEV come from the germline V gene (reference sequence). The CDR3 nucleotides are TGTGCCAGCAGAAAGGAGTCTACACCCCTCCACTTT. Translation: CASRKESTPLHF.

The chain uses TRBV7-9 and TRBJ2-1; TRBD2 aligns across 12 bases. Unmatched junction bases numbered 3, after V lost 5 bases and J lost 7 bases. Germline CDR1 reads SEHNR; CDR2 reads FQNEAQ (reference sequence). The CDR3 runs 14 residues. The CDR3 loop reads CASSRTSGDNEQFF. The CDR3 DNA is TGTGCCAGCAGCCGGACTAGCGGGGATAATGAGCAGTTCTTC. Full variable domain (rest looked up from reference TRBV7-9 and TRBJ2-1): DTGVSQNPRHKITKRGQNVTFRCDPISEHNRLYWYRQTLGQGPEFLTYFQNEAQLEKSRLLSDRFSAERPKGSFSTLEIQRTEQGDSAMYLCASSRTSGDNEQFFGPGTRLTVL.

This chain uses TRBV11-1 with TRBJ2-5, with TRBD1 as a possible D gene (6 bases). There are 13 residues in the CDR3. The V gene lost 4 bases and the J gene lost 4 bases, with 10 bases spanning the gap. Germline CDR1 is SGHAT and CDR2 is FQDESV (reference sequence). The CDR3 reads CASSSGVRETQYF. As DNA, the CDR3 is TGTGCCAGCAGCTCAGGGGTCAGAGAGACCCAGTACTTC.

Regarding this clone: The junction shows a germline mismatch at one end, possibly a read error. The chain couples TRBV5-1 to TRBJ2-2; 7 positions match TRBD1. This CDR3 has 13 amino acids. CDR1 and CDR2 from the germline V gene are SGHRS and YFSETQ. CDR3 nucleotide sequence: TGCGCCAGCAGCTTGACAGGCCCAGGGGGGCTGTTTTTT. Amino acid sequence: CASSLTGPGGLFF.

V gene TRBV30 combines with J gene TRBJ2-6; 7 nucleotides line up with TRBD1. The CDR3 contains 16 residues. J was trimmed by 2 bases and V by 0 bases; bases with no gene match: 4. Germline V gene data show CDR1 as GTSNPN and CDR2 as SVGIG (reference sequence). The CDR3 region is CAWSVLGGTGANVLTF. CDR3 in DNA: TGTGCCTGGAGTGTACTAGGGGGCACTGGGGCCAACGTCCTGACTTTC.

The chain carries TRBV19 and TRBJ2-7, with a possible D match to TRBD2 (6 bases). The CDR3 is 15 amino acids. V was pared by 8 bases and J by 0 bases, with 17 bases between. Germline CDR1 reads LNHDA; CDR2 reads SQIVND (reference sequence). This CDR3 is CASAQDSGSSYEQYF. In DNA form, the CDR3 reads TGTGCCAGTGCACAAGACTCCGGGAGCTCCTACGAGCAGTACTTC. Full variable domain (outside the CDR3, taken from reference TRBV19 and TRBJ2-7): DGGITQSPKYLFRKEGQNVTLSCEQNLNHDAMYWYRQDPGQGLRLIYYSQIVNDFQKGDIAEGYSVSREKKESFPLTVTSAQKNPTAFYLCASAQDSGSSYEQYFGPGTRLTVT.

This clone came up a few times. The chain recombines TRBV4-1 with TRBJ2-3, with a tentative D call TRBD2 (6 bases). Germline V gene sequence: CDR1 MGHRA, CDR2 YSYEKL. This CDR3 contains 17 residues. Trimming stripped 1 base from V and 2 bases from J, with 16 bases between. This CDR3 is CASSQGLGGEITDTQYF. CDR3 DNA: TGCGCCAGCAGCCAAGGACTCGGAGGGGAGATCACAGATACGCAGTATTTT.

The chain has TRBV29-1 and TRBJ2-1, with TRBD2 matching 10 bases. The CDR3 has 17 amino acids. Losses at the gene ends were 0 bases for V and 3 bases for J; bases not matched to a gene: 8. CDR1 and CDR2 (germline): SQVTM, ANQGSEA. CDR3 sequence reads: CSVEDPASGSRYNEQFF. The CDR3 bases are TGCAGCGTTGAAGATCCTGCTAGCGGGAGCCGCTACAATGAGCAGTTCTTC.

V gene TRBV2 combines with J gene TRBJ1-5; no definite D call. The germline gives CDR1 SNHLY, CDR2 FYNNEI. Trimming pared 4 bases from V and 3 bases from J, leaving 7 bases between. The CDR3 sequence is 13 residues long. CDR3 coding DNA: TGTGCCAGCAGTGGAGGTATCAATCAGCCCCAGCATTTT. As protein: CASSGGINQPQHF.

This chain connects TRBV6-1 to TRBJ1-6; no definite D call. Germline V gives CDR1 MNHNS, CDR2 SASEGT. This CDR3 region has 17 residues. V dropped 1 base and J dropped 5 bases, with 15 bases sitting between them. This chain's CDR3 is CASSEGLRRVNNSPLHF. The CDR3 coding sequence is TGTGCCAGCAGTGAAGGCCTTAGGAGGGTAAATAATTCACCCCTCCACTTT.

This CDR3 is CASSIAYSGNTIYF. DNA of the CDR3: TGTGCCAGTAGTATAGCCTACTCTGGAAACACCATATATTTT. This chain uses TRBV19 with TRBJ1-3; D is unclear. This CDR3 is 14 amino acids long. Germline V CDR1 and CDR2: LNHDA, SQIVND (reference sequence). Between the trimmed V and J ends, which lost 1 base and 0 bases, there was a span of 4 bases.

This rearrangement joins TRBV10-3 to TRBJ1-1; D is uncertain. Germline CDR1 ENHRY, CDR2 SYGVKD. The CDR3 length is 14 residues. The V end lost 6 bases, the J end lost 1 base, and 12 bases lay between the germline ends. CDR3 amino acids: CAIRITGENTEAFF. CDR3 bases: TGTGCCATCAGGATTACCGGGGAGAACACTGAAGCTTTCTTT.

V is TRBV7-8 and J is TRBJ2-1; TRBD2 aligns across 7 bases. The CDR3 spans 20 residues. Per germline, CDR1 SGHVS and CDR2 FQNEAQ. Trimming at V came to 5 bases and at J to 0 bases, leaving 19 bases not matched to a gene. CDR3 bases: TGTGCCAGCAGCCGAGCCCCCGGGACTACCTATAAGAGCTCCTACAATGAGCAGTTCTTC. This translates into CASSRAPGTTYKSSYNEQFF.

This chain's CDR3 is CASSLVRANNEKLFF. The CDR3 coding sequence is TGCGCCAGCAGCTTGGTGAGGGCCAATAATGAAAAACTGTTTTTT. The chain uses TRBV5-1 and TRBJ1-4; no firm D call. V lost 0 bases and J 4 bases, leaving 10 bases between the germline ends. Germline V gene data show CDR1 as SGHRS and CDR2 as YFSETQ. The CDR3 spans 15 residues.

Points on this clone: Other DNA sequences of this sample code for an identical CDR3. The J gene is TRBJ2-7, the V gene TRBV10-3; 8 bases agree with TRBD1. Germline lookup yields CDR1 ENHRY and CDR2 SYGVKD. The J segment lost 2 bases and the V segment lost 5 bases, leaving 5 bases of the junction unmatched. This CDR3 is built from 14 residues. The CDR3 loop reads CAISSGTGAYEQYF. CDR3 coding DNA: TGTGCCATCAGTTCCGGGACAGGAGCCTACGAGCAGTACTTC.

This rearrangement joins TRBV7-9 to TRBJ2-5; TRBD2 aligns across 7 bases. The CDR3 consists of 13 residues. V gave up 8 bases and J gave up 4 bases; unmatched junction bases: 7. The germline V gene encodes CDR1 SEHNR and CDR2 FQNEAQ (reference sequence). CDR3 sequence (DNA): TGTGCCAGCGGCGGGACGGGAGGAGAGACCCAGTACTTC. Translation: CASGGTGGETQYF.

The V and J genes are TRBV6-5 and TRBJ2-1; 13 nucleotides agree with TRBD2. The junction had 9 bases not matched to a gene; V was cut back by 3 bases and J by 10 bases. CDR3 length equals 16 residues. CDR1 MNHEY and CDR2 SVGAGI come from the germline V gene. CDR3: CASSYSLLAGGQEQFF. CDR3 nucleotide sequence: TGTGCCAGCAGTTATTCCCTACTAGCGGGAGGGCAGGAGCAGTTCTTC.

The genes are TRBV12-3 or TRBV12-4 and TRBJ2-3, with D uncertain. V shed 5 bases and J shed 5 bases, with 5 bases lying between them. The CDR3 contains 11 residues. Here the CDR3 DNA reads TGTGCCAGCAGTGGCTTAGATACGCAGTATTTT. The encoded protein is CASSGLDTQYF.